This entry lists 3 T cell receptor beta chains sequenced from one sample in a study of blood T cells in healthy people across ages. A sample-barcoded 5' primer and a J-beta primer mix were used in a second PCR of roughly 7 to 11 cycles. TCRdb re-called the 5' RACE reads through MiXCR, storing one row per CDR3 protein. The sample includes 850,000 to 950,000 distinct CDR3 sequences, 29% seen only once; the top ten take 17%. Sequencing used blood. The source of these receptors is a woman of 80 years or more in good health.

This clonotype has just one count. The chain has TRBV5-4 and TRBJ1-1; the D gene is possibly TRBD1 (6 bases). The CDR3 is 15 amino acids. V was pared by 4 bases and J by 0 bases, with 13 bases between. The germline V gene encodes CDR1 SGHNT and CDR2 YYREEE (reference sequence). The CDR3 loop is CASSHVDRLNTEAFF. CDR3 coding DNA: TGTGCCAGCAGCCACGTGGACAGACTGAACACTGAAGCTTTCTTT.

Regarding this clonotype: The junction departs from germline at one end; a sequencing error may be responsible. The chain has TRBV6-5 and TRBJ1-2; D is uncertain. This CDR3 is 14 amino acids long. Per germline, CDR1 MNHEY and CDR2 SVGAGI. The CDR3 loop reads CAGSYDNFNYGYTF. In nucleotides, the CDR3 is TGTGCCGGCAGTTACGACAATTTTAACTATGGCTACACCTTC.

This clonotype was seen repeatedly, ten times or more. The DNA for the CDR3 is TGTGCCAGCAGCCCCGACTCGACAGGCCGTCAACTGGGCTACACCTTC. The encoded protein is CASSPDSTGRQLGYTF. The rearrangement joins TRBV12-3 or TRBV12-4 to TRBJ1-2; a possible D gene is TRBD1 (6 bases). The CDR3 is made up of 16 amino acids. The V end lost 6 bases, the J end lost 8 bases, and 25 bases lay between the germline ends.